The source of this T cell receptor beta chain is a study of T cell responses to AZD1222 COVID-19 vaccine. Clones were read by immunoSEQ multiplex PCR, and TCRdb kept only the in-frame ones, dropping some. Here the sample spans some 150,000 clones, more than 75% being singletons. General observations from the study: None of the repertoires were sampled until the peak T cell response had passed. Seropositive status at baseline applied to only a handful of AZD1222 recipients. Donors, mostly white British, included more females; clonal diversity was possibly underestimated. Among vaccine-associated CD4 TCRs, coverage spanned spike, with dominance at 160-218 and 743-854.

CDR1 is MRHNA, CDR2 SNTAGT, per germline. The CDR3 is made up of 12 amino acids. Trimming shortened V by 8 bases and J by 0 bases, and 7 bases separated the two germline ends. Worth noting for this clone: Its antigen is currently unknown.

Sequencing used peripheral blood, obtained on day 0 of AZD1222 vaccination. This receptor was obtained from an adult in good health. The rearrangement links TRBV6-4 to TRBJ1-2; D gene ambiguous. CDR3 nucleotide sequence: TGTGCCAGCCTCGGCTCTAACTATGGCTACACCTTC. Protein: CASLGSNYGYTF.